This T cell receptor beta chain was identified during a study of shared clonotypes between healthy human individuals (TCRdb year 2020). Regarding the research as a whole: A couple of women and a few men aged 18 to 49 years were included in the cohort. For each donor, CD4 naive and CD4 memory were each run on three plates, CD8 naive on two plates, and CD8 memory on one plate. To estimate repertoire size and how much clonotypes are shared between individuals, the study performed deep sequencing of blood TCR repertoires from a few healthy adults. To increase sequencing depth and limit assay-specific biases, TCR repertoire library preparation and sequencing were carried out by different laboratories using diverse techniques. Between about 0.94 and 8.9 billion PBMCs per donor were obtained by leukapheresis.

Using the deep immunoSEQ assay, multiplex PCR amplified TCR CDR3 regions from genomic DNA. Extracted genomic DNA from each cell subset was spread evenly across all wells of several immunoSEQ 96-well plates, with each plate serving as a replicate. For sorted subsets, each replicate PCR was loaded with approximately 190 ng genomic DNA, equivalent to 25,000 to 35,000 T cell genomes. Purified libraries were measured with a Qubit 3.0 fluorometer, size-checked on a Bioanalyzer 2100, and measured again with the KAPA Library Quantification kit. Every immunoSEQ 96-well plate was sequenced on a separate single-read 150-cycle Illumina NextSeq 550 flow cell. Per the authors' processing: Because the immunoSEQ output included only junctional sequences and no quality scores, the filtering could not be the same as the filtering used for full-length reads. Sequences were annotated with PyIR, a Python wrapper for IgBLAST v1.9, using IMGT germline references to assign V/J genes and CDR3. Reads were removed for weak V/J assignments (E-value above 1e-6), missing CDR3, stop codons, out-of-frame junctions, or ambiguous translated residues. V3J clonotypes were defined by identical inferred V gene, J gene, and CDR3 amino acid sequence. To compute the percentage overlap between repertoires, the number of shared unique clonotypes was divided by the size of the smaller repertoire. Richness of each repertoire was evaluated using RTK rarefaction, the Chao1 estimator, and Recon v2.1 estimates of unobserved clonotypes. Generation probabilities were computed with OLGA for all TCRbeta clonotypes obtained by the gDNA method from several donors. In TCRdb, the immuneACCESS table is reduced to in-frame sequences with V and J assigned. These tables do not hold every clone; where another copy was compared, an unresolved V gene accounts for under half, and the others remain unexplained. V and J calls and clone size are those listed in that table; D and trimming were worked out from the DNA. This sample holds about 960,000 clones; about 80% were observed only once. Approximately 1.5% of the sample lies in the top ten.

Results the study describes overall, beyond this receptor: The genetic and exposure-history diversity represented was limited by the small number of donors. Estimated clonotype richness was generally larger for naive than for memory subsets. Sampling was limited to blood, and TCR repertoires in tissue likely differ from TCR repertoires in blood. Based on pairwise subsampling, the degree of clonotype sharing among donors was expected to be affected by sequencing depth. Sharing across a handful of donors was observed for approximately 5% of naive CD4, about 4% of naive CD8, 2% to 2.5% of memory CD4, and less than 0.45% of memory CD8 clonotypes. Even with the large sequencing depth, rarefaction of the sorted-subset datasets indicated that sequencing was incomplete. Compared with non-shared clonotypes, clonotypes shared by all four sorted-subset donors had higher generation probabilities.

V is reduced by 6 bases and J by 1 base, leaving a spacing of 10 bases between them. According to the germline V gene, CDR1 reads SNHLY and CDR2 reads FYNNEI. Taken from cysteine to phenylalanine, the CDR3 has 14 residues. Only CDR3 DNA remains: 42 bases, in frame from the first base. The donors were healthy, HIV-negative adults with no recently reported acute infections or vaccinations. All donors were Caucasian adults living in Nashville, Tennessee, USA. CD4+ T cells were enriched by magnetic negative selection, after which naive cells were positively selected on CD45RA and the negative fraction was taken as the memory subset. After blood collection by leukapheresis, PBMCs were isolated using Ficoll-Histopaque density gradient centrifugation and then cryopreserved in the vapor phase of liquid nitrogen. Purity and quantity of every magnetically sorted T cell population were checked by analytical flow cytometry. Genomic DNA was isolated from each sorted fraction and quantified by UV absorbance on a Nanodrop 2000c.

Comments on this clone: Its target antigen remains unknown. No base-level quality is on record; no much larger clone is a single base apart.

The V and J segments used are TRBV2 and TRBJ1-5, with the D gene too uncertain to name. Sequencing was done on a sample of memory CD4+ T cells sorted from blood. The label giving this sample's cell subset or site can be read as: CD45RA-negative fraction. This TCR was sampled from a man aged 18 to 30 in good health. The DNA sequence follows: TGTGCCAGCAGGCGGGAGGCCAGCAATCAGCCCCAGCATTTT. This sequence encodes CASRREASNQPQHF. Supplemented by the reference TRBV2 and TRBJ1-5 proteins around the CDR3, the complete variable domain is EPEVTQTPSHQVTQMGQEVILRCVPISNHLYFYWYRQILGQKVEFLVSFYNNEISEKSEIFDDQFSVERPDGSNFTLKIRSTKLEDSAMYFCASRREASNQPQHFGDGTRLSIL.